Listed below are T cell receptor beta chains from one sample, sequenced in a study of blood T cell repertoires in COVID-19. The protocol was immunoSEQ multiplex PCR, while the TCRdb copy is restricted to in-frame clones and leaves out a portion. The table shows about 300,000 clones, with roughly 91% occurring only once. Sample: peripheral blood. These receptors came from a woman younger than 45 with COVID-19, enrolled during active disease. The CDR3 runs from the conserved cysteine through the conserved F or W. A D gene is named only where the DNA matches it firmly. The size field is filled for only some rows; it gives once, few, many or a size class.

v_call	j_call	clone_size	d_call	cdr3_nt	cdr3_aa
TRBV15	TRBJ2-1	NA	TRBD1	TGTGCCACCAGCACGGACAGGGGGTTGTATGAGCAGTTCTTC	CATSTDRGLYEQFF
TRBV7-7	TRBJ2-2	NA	NA	TGTGCTAGCAGCTTAGGACAAAACACCGGGGAGCTGTTTTTT	CASSLGQNTGELFF
TRBV7-8	TRBJ2-5	few	NA	TGTGCCAGCAGCTTAGTCTCTCGGAGAGAGACCCAGTACTTC	CASSLVSRRETQYF
TRBV3-1/TRBV3-2	TRBJ1-1	NA	NA	TGTGCCAGCAGCCAAGACAGGGGAAGGAACACTGAAGCTTTCTTT	CASSQDRGRNTEAFF
TRBV7-2	TRBJ1-6	NA	NA	TGTGCGTCAGGCAGCTCCTATAATTCACCCCTCCACTTT	CASGSSYNSPLHF
TRBV7-8	TRBJ1-4	few	NA	TGTGCCAGCAGCTTAGTTGGAGCGCTCAATCGTGAAAAACTGTTTTTT	CASSLVGALNREKLFF
TRBV6-1	TRBJ1-1	once	NA	TGTGCCAGCAGTGACATGGACAGCAACACTGAAGCTTTCTTT	CASSDMDSNTEAFF
TRBV6-6	TRBJ1-5	NA	TRBD1	TGTGCCAGCAGTCCAGGGGGATCTCAGCCCCAGCATTTT	CASSPGGSQPQHF
TRBV6-5	TRBJ1-2	NA	NA	TGTGCTTTGTACAGGATTTATGGCTACACCTTC	CALYRIYGYTF
TRBV2	TRBJ2-1	NA	NA	TGTGCCAGCAGAGAGGGACTCGGGGCTGTGTTCTTC	CASREGLGAVFF
TRBV2	TRBJ1-3	NA	NA	TGTGCCAGCAGTGAGGACTTACCCTCTGGAAACACCATATATTTT	CASSEDLPSGNTIYF
TRBV19	TRBJ2-3	few	NA	TGTGCCAGTAGTATTGGAGGGCCAGATACGCAGTATTTT	CASSIGGPDTQYF